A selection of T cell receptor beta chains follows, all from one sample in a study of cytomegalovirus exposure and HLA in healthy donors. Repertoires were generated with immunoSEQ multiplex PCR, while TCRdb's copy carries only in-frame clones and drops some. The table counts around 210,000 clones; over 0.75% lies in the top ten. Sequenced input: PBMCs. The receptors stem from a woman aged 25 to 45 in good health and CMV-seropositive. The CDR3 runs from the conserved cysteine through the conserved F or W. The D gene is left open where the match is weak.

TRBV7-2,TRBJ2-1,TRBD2,TGTGCCAGCAGCTCGACTAGCGGGACTTACAATGAGCAGTTCTTC,CASSSTSGTYNEQFF
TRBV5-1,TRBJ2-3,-,TGCGCCAGCAGCGCCTCGGGAGTTAGCACAGATACGCAGTATTTT,CASSASGVSTDTQYF
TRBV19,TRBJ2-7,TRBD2,TGTGCCAGTACCGGGACTAGCGGGAGCATCTACGAGCAGTACTTC,CASTGTSGSIYEQYF
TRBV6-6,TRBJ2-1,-,TGTGCCAGCAGTCCCGGGACTCTTGAGCAGTTCTTC,CASSPGTLEQFF
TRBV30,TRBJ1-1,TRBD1,TGTGCCTGGAGTTCGGGACAGTTGAACACTGAAGCTTTCTTT,CAWSSGQLNTEAFF
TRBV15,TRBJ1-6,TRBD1,TGTGCCACCAGCCCGGGACAGGGGACGCCACCCCTCCACTTT,CATSPGQGTPPLHF
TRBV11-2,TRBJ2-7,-,TGTGCCAGCAGCTTAGGGCTGACTCTTGACGAGCAGTACTTC,CASSLGLTLDEQYF
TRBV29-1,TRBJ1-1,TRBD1,TGCAGCGTGCCGGGACAGGGGGAGATTGCTGAAGCTTTCTTT,CSVPGQGEIAEAFF
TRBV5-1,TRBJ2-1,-,TGCGCCAGCAGCGCGGACAGAAACAATGAGCAGTTCTTC,CASSADRNNEQFF
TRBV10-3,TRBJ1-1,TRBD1,TGTGCCATAACGGACAGGTCCCCGAACACTGAAGCTTTCTTT,CAITDRSPNTEAFF
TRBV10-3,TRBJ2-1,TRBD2,TGTGCCATCAGTGACAGTAGCGGGAGGAGATTGGCCTACAATGAGCAGTTCTTC,CAISDSSGRRLAYNEQFF
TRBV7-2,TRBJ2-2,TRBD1,TGTGCCAGCAGCTCTAGGGGGCCCGAGACCGGGGAGCTGTTTTTT,CASSSRGPETGELFF
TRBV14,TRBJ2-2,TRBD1,TGTGCCAGCAGCCGGAGGGGTCAGGGGGCTTTGACCGGGGAGCTGTTTTTT,CASSRRGQGALTGELFF
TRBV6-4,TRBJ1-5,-,TGTGCCAGCAGTCGGGTTGATCAGCCCCAGCATTTT,CASSRVDQPQHF
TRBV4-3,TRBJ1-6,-,TGCGCCAGCAGCCAAGACGCCCGGCGACTAGCTGGTTCACCCCTCCACTTT,CASSQDARRLAGSPLHF
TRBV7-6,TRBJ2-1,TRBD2,TGTGCCAGCAGCCCGCGGACTAGGGCTGAGCAGTTCTTC,CASSPRTRAEQFF
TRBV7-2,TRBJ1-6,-,TGTGCCAGCAGCTTAGTTCCAGGGCTTCCATTAACACCCCTCCACTTT,CASSLVPGLPLTPLHF
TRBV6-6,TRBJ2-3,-,TGTGCCAGCAAGACAGGTTCTAGCACAGATACGCAGTATTTT,CASKTGSSTDTQYF
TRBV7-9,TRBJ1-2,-,TGTGCCAGCAGCCAGGACACCTATGGCTACACCTTC,CASSQDTYGYTF
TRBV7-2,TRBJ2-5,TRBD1,TGTGCCAGCAGCAAAACGGGACAGCCCCAAGAGACCCAGTACTTC,CASSKTGQPQETQYF
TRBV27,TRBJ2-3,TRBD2,TGTGCCAGCGGACAGCGGGGGGTTAGCACAGATACGCAGTATTTT,CASGQRGVSTDTQYF
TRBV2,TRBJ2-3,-,TGTGCCAGCTTACGCTTGCAGGGATCGGATACGCAGTATTTT,CASLRLQGSDTQYF
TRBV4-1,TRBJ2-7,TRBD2,TGCGCCAGCAGCCAAGCCGGACTAGCGGGGCGCAGCTCCTACGAGCAGTACTTC,CASSQAGLAGRSSYEQYF
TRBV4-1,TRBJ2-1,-,TGCGCCAGCAGCCAAATAGGCGGGCCCGGGTACCACAATGAGCAGTTCTTC,CASSQIGGPGYHNEQFF
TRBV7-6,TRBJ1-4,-,TGTGCCAGCAGCTTAGGGGTCGGCGGCGATAATGAAAAACTGTTTTTT,CASSLGVGGDNEKLFF
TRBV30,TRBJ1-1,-,TGTGCCTGGAGGTCCGGGGTCCTAGTGAACACTGAAGCTTTCTTT,CAWRSGVLVNTEAFF
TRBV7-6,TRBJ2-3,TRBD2,TGTGCCAGCAGCGAGAGACTAGCAGGGACAGATACGCAGTATTTT,CASSERLAGTDTQYF
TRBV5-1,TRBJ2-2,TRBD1,TGCGCCAGCAGCCCTGGACAGGGCACCGGGGAGCTGTTTTTT,CASSPGQGTGELFF
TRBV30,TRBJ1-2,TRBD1,TGTGCCTGGAGTTCGTCGGGGACAGGAGCTGGCTACACCTTC,CAWSSSGTGAGYTF
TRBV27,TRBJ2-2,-,TGTGCCAGCAGCCTAAACGCCGGGGAGCTGTTTTTT,CASSLNAGELFF
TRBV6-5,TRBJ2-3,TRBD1,TGTGCCAGCGAGGGACAGGGGACAGATACGCAGTATTTT,CASEGQGTDTQYF
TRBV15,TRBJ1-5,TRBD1,TGTGCCACCAGCAGAGGGATTGGGACAGGGGGCCCCTATAGCAATCAGCCCCAGCATTTT,CATSRGIGTGGPYSNQPQHF
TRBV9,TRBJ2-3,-,TGTGCCAGCAGCGTAGTGGGTAGCCCTAGCACAGATACGCAGTATTTT,CASSVVGSPSTDTQYF
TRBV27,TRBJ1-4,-,TGTGCCAGCAGTTTATCGAACAGGGCCGAGAAACTGTTTTTT,CASSLSNRAEKLFF
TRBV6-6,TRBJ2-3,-,TGTGCCAGCAGTTACTCGAGTGTAACCGATACGCAGTATTTT,CASSYSSVTDTQYF
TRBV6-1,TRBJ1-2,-,TGTGCCAGCAGCCGGGGATCTAACTATGGCTACACCTTC,CASSRGSNYGYTF
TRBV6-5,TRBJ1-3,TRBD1,TGTGCCAGCAGTTTTACAGGGGGAAACGCCATATATTTT,CASSFTGGNAIYF
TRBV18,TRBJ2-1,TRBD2,TGTGCCAGCTCACCAGGACTAGCGGGAGAGAATGAGCAGTTCTTC,CASSPGLAGENEQFF
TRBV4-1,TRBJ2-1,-,TGCGCCAGCAGCCACGTTAGCGGATTCAATGAGCAGTTCTTC,CASSHVSGFNEQFF
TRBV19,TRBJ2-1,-,TGTGCCAGTAGTATGATGAGGAGCTCCTACAATGAGCAGTTCTTC,CASSMMRSSYNEQFF
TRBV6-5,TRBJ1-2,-,TGTGCCAGCAGTTACTCGGAAGGGGACTATGGCTACACCTTC,CASSYSEGDYGYTF
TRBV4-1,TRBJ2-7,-,TGCGCCAGCAGCCAAGATACGGGCTCCTACGAGCAGTACTTC,CASSQDTGSYEQYF
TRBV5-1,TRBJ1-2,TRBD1,TGCGCCAGCAGCTTGGAGGGGGCCGGCTACACCTTC,CASSLEGAGYTF
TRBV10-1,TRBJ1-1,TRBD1,TGCGCCAGCAGTCGGACAGGTTTAAGCACTGAAGCTTTCTTT,CASSRTGLSTEAFF
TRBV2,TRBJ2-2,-,TGTGCCAGCAGTGACTCGAGGATAGCGTCCGGGGAGCTGTTTTTT,CASSDSRIASGELFF
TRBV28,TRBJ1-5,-,TGTGCCAGTAGCCCGCCAAATCACTATTATCAGCCCCAGCATTTT,CASSPPNHYYQPQHF
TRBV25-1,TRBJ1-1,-,TGTGCCAGCACGCCTAACAGTGACATGAACACTGAAGCTTTCTTT,CASTPNSDMNTEAFF
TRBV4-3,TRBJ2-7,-,TGCGCCAGCAGCCAAACAAAATCCTACGAGCAGTACTTC,CASSQTKSYEQYF
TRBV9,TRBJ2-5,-,TGTGCCAGCAGCCTTTGGGGGGATCAAGAGACCCAGTACTTC,CASSLWGDQETQYF
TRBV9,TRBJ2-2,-,TGTGCCAGCAGCGTCTCGAACACCGGGGAGCTGTTTTTT,CASSVSNTGELFF
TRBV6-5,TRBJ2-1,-,TGTGCCAGCAGTCGCGCGGGACGTAAGGGGAATGAGCAGTTCTTC,CASSRAGRKGNEQFF